Shown below are 5 T cell receptor beta chains from a single sample sequenced in a study of T cell repertoires in cytomegalovirus infection. TCRdb reprocessed the reads with MiXCR, giving one entry per CDR3 protein. The sample contains over 300,000 distinct CDR3 sequences, roughly 15% of which appear only once. The sequencing sample was made of PBMCs. Source of these receptors: a human donor in good health (CMV status not recorded). Some clones in this sample may be carry-over from other donors' samples.

J is TRBJ2-7 and V is TRBV20-1; 7 nucleotides align to TRBD1. The length of the CDR3 is 15 residues. With 3 bases clipped from V and 3 bases from J, the junction kept 11 bases outside the gene matches. Germline CDR1 and CDR2: DFQATT and SNEGSKA (reference sequence). This CDR3 reads CSASPIDREGYEQYF. The CDR3 nucleotides read TGCAGTGCTAGCCCAATTGACAGGGAAGGCTACGAGCAGTACTTC.

This rearrangement joins TRBV13 to TRBJ2-7; a weak D match, TRBD2 (6 bases). Trimming left V 0 bases short and J 3 bases short, with 9 bases between. Germline values: CDR1 PRHDT, CDR2 FYEKMQ (reference sequence). The CDR3 extends over 14 amino acids. This CDR3 reads CASSLGGGIYEQYF. In nucleotides, the CDR3 is TGTGCCAGCAGCTTAGGTGGAGGGATCTACGAGCAGTACTTC.

The V gene is TRBV20-1, the J gene TRBJ2-6; either TRBD1 or TRBD2 may supply D (5 bases each). The length of the CDR3 is 16 residues. Trimming shortened V by 0 bases and J by 2 bases, and 11 bases separated the two germline ends. Germline CDR1 is DFQATT and CDR2 is SNEGSKA (reference sequence). CDR3 coding DNA: TGCAGTGCTAGAGATAGGGACCGGGCTGGGGCCAACGTCCTGACTTTC. Protein product: CSARDRDRAGANVLTF.

This clonotype was seen repeatedly, ten times or more. The V call is TRBV7-2, the J call TRBJ2-6; the D is unclear. The CDR3 runs 15 residues. V was shortened by 2 bases and J by 2 bases, with 7 bases between the two germline ends. The germline gives CDR1 SGHTA, CDR2 FQGNSA. The DNA of the CDR3 is TGTGCCAGCAGCTTACACCAGGCTGGGGCCAACGTCCTGACTTTC. Its protein is CASSLHQAGANVLTF.

This chain connects TRBV7-4 to TRBJ1-2; 7 nucleotides align to TRBD1. This CDR3 has 15 amino acids. V trimming: 4 bases; J trimming: 2 bases; junction bases outside the gene matches: 7. CDR1 and CDR2 (germline): SGHVT, SQSDAQ. The chain's CDR3 is CASSSTQGENYGYTF. The CDR3 DNA is TGTGCCAGCAGCTCCACCCAGGGGGAGAACTATGGCTACACCTTC. Full variable domain (remainder filled in from reference TRBV7-4 and TRBJ1-2): GAGVSQSPRYKVAKRGRDVALRCDSISGHVTLYWYRQTLGQGSEVLTYSQSDAQRDKSGRPSGRFSAERPERSVSTLKIQRTEQGDSAVYLCASSSTQGENYGYTFGSGTRLTVV.